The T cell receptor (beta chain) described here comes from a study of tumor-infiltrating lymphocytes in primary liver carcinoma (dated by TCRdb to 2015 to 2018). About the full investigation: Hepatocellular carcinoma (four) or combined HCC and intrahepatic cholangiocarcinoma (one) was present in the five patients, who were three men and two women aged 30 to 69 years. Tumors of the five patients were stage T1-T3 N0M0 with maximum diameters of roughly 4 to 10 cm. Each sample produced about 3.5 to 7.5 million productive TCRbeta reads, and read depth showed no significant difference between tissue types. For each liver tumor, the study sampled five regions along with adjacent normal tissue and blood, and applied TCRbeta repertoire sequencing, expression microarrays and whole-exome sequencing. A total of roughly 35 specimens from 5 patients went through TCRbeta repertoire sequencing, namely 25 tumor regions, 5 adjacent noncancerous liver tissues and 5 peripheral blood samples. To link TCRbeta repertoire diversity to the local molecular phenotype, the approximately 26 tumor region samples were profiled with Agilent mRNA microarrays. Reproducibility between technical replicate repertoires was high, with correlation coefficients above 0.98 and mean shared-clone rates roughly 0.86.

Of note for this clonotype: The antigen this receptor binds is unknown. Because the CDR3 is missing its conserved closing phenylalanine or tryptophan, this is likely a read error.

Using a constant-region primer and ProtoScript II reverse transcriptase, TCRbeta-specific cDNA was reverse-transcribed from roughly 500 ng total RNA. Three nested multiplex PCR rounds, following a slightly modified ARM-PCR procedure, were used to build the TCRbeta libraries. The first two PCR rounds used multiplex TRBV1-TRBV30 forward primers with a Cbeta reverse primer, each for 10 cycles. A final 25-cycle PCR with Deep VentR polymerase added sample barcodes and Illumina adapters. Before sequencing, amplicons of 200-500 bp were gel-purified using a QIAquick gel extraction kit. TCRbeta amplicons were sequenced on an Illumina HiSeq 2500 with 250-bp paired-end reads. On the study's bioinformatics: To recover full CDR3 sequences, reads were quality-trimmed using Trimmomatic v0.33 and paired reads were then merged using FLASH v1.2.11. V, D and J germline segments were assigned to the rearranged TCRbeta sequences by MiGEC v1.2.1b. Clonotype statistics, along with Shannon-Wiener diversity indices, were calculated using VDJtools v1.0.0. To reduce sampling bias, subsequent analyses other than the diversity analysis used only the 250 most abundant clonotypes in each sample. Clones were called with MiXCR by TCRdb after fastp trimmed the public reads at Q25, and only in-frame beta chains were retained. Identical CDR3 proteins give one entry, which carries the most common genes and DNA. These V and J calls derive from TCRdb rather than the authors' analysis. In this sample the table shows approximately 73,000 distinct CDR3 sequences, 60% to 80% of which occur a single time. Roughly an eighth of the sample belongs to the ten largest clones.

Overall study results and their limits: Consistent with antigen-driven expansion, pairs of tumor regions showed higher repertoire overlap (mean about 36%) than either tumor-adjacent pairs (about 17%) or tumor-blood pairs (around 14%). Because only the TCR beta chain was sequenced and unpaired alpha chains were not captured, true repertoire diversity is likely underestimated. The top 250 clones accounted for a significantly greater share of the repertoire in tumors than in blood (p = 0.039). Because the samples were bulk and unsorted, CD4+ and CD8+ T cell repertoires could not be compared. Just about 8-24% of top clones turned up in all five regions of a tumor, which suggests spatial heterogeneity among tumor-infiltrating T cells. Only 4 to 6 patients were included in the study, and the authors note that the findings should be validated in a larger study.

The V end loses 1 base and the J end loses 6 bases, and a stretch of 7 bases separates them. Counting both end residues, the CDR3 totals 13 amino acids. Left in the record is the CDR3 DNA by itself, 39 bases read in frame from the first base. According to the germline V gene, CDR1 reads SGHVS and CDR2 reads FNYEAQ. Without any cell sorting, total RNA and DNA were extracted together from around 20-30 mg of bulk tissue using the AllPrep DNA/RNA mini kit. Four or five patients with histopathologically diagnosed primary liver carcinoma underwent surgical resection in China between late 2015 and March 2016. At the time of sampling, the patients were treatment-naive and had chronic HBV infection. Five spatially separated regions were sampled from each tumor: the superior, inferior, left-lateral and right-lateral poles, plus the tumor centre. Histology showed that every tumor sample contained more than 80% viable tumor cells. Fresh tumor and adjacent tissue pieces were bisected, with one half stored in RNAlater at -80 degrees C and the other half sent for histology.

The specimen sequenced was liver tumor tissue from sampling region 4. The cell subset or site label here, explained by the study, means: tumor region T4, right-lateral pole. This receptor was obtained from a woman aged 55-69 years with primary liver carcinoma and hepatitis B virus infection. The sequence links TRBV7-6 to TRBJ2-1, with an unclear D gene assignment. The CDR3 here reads CASSLGNLNEQFL. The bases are TGTGCCAGCAGCTTAGGGAACCTCAATGAGCAGTTCCTC.